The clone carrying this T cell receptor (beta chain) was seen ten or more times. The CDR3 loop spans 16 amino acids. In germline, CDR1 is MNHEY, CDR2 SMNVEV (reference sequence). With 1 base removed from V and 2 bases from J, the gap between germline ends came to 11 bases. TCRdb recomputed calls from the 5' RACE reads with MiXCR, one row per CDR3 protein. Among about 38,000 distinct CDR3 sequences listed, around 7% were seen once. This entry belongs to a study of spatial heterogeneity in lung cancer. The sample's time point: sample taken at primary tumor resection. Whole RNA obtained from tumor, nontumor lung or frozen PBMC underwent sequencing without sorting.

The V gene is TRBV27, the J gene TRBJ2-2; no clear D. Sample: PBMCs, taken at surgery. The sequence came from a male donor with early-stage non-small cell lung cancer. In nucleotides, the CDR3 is TGTGCCAGCAGTTTATGGATAAAGGTTAACACCGGGGAGCTGTTTTTT. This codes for CASSLWIKVNTGELFF.